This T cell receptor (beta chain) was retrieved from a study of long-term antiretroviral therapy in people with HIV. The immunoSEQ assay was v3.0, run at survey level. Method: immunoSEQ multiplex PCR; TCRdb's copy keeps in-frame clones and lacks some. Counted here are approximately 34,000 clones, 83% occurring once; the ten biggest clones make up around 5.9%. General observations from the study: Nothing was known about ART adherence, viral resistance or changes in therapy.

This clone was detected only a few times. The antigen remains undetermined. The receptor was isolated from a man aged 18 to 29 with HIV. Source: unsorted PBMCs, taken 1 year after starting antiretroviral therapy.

The CDR3 region has the DNA TGCGCCAGCAGCCAGCATCAAAGCGTTTCGCAGTATTTT. It codes for CASSQHQSVSQYF. The chain employs TRBV4-1 and TRBJ2-3; no clear D gene. Trimming pared 3 bases from V and 10 bases from J, leaving 14 bases between. Germline loops: CDR1 MGHRA, CDR2 YSYEKL. This CDR3 has 13 residues.